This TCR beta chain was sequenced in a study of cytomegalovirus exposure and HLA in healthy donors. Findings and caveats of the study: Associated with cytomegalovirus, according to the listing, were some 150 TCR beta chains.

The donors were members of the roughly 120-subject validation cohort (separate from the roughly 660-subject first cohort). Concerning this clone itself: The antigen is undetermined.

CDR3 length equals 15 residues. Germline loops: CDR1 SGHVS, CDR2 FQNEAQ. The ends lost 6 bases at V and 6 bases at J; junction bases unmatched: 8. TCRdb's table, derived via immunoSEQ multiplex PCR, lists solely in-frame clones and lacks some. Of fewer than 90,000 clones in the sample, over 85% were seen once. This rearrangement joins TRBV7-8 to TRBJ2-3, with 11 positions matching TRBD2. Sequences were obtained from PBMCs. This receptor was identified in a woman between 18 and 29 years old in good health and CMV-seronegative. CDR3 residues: CASRPTSGSPDTQYF. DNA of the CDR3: TGTGCCAGCAGGCCCACTAGCGGGAGTCCCGATACGCAGTATTTT.